This entry concerns a single TCR beta chain. The V and J ends lost 6 bases and 8 bases, in that order; junction bases with no gene match: 10. This CDR3 is 15 amino acids long. CDR1 and CDR2 from the germline V gene are MDHEN and SYDVKM. This entry belongs to a study of blood T cell repertoires in COVID-19. Study details: Samples taken during acute and convalescent COVID-19 were collected in the United States, Italy and Spain. Sample material is recorded as cDNA or gDNA derived from T cells, B-cell-depleted T cells, or PBMCs.

In the study's own analysis: Reference gene primer amplification gave nucleated cell count estimates. Sequencing used immunoSEQ multiplex PCR; TCRdb keeps in-frame clones, though not all of them. V, J and clone size reflect that table, while D and trimming were determined from the DNA. Here the sample spans around 250,000 clones, 86% being singletons. V gene TRBV28 combines with J gene TRBJ2-1; 10 bases match TRBD2. The TCR was taken from a man younger than 35 with active or convalescent COVID-19. Sequencing was done on a sample of peripheral blood. CDR3 sequence (DNA): TGTGCCAGCAGCGAAGAGCGGGGGGGCCGGGATGAGCAGTTCTTC. It translates to CASSEERGGRDEQFF.